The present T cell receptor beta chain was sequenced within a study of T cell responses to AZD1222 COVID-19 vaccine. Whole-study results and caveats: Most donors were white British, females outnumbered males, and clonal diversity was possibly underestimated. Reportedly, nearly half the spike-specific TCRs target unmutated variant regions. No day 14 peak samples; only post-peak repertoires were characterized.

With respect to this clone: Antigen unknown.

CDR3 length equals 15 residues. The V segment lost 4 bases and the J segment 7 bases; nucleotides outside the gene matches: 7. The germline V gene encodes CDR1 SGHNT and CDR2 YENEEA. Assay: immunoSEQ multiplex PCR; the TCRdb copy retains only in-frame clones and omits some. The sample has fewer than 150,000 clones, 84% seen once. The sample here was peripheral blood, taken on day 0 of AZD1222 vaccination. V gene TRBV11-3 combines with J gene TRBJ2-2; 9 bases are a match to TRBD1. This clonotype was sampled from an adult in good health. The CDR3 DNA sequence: TGTGCCAGCAGCTCAATTACAGGGGGCGGCGGGGAGCTGTTTTTT. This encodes CASSSITGGGGELFF.